The rows below give T cell receptor beta chains drawn from one sample of a study of cytomegalovirus exposure and HLA in healthy donors. Profiled with immunoSEQ multiplex PCR; TCRdb holds only in-frame clones, not every one. The sample has 110,000 or so clones, about 15% seen once. What was sequenced was PBMCs. Receptors originate from a female donor in good health and CMV-seronegative. Both conserved end residues are part of each CDR3. D genes are given only for firm matches. Expanded clones get a size class; other rows say once, few or many, or leave the size out.

TRBJ2-1,.,once,TRBV18,TGTGCCAGCTCACCTCAGACTAGCTCCTACAATGAGCAGTTCTTC,CASSPQTSSYNEQFF
TRBJ1-3,TRBD1,few,TRBV6-6,TGTGCCAGCAGTTACTCGACAGGGGGCTCTGGAAACACCATATATTTT,CASSYSTGGSGNTIYF
TRBJ2-7,.,few,TRBV7-8,TGTGCCAGCAGCTTAGCGGAGACCTACGAGCAGTACTTC,CASSLAETYEQYF
TRBJ1-2,TRBD1,.,TRBV5-5,TGTGCCAGCAGCTCCCGGGCCGGGACAGCCGATGGCTACACCTTC,CASSSRAGTADGYTF
TRBJ2-7,.,few,TRBV10-3,TGTGCCATCTCCCAACGTAAGGGGGGGAGCTCCTACGAGCAGTACTTC,CAISQRKGGSSYEQYF
TRBJ2-2,TRBD1,.,TRBV6-4,TGTGCCAGCAGTGTGTCACAGGGGTACACCGGGGAGCTGTTTTTT,CASSVSQGYTGELFF
TRBJ1-4,.,few,TRBV27,TGTGCCAGCAATCATAACGGGGCTAATGAAAAACTGTTTTTT,CASNHNGANEKLFF
TRBJ1-2,.,.,TRBV19,TGTGCCAGTAGTTTTCTAGGGGAGGGTGGCTACACCTTC,CASSFLGEGGYTF
TRBJ2-7,TRBD2,.,TRBV9,TGTGCCAGCAGCGTAGAAGTGGGGGGGACCTACGAGCAGTACTTC,CASSVEVGGTYEQYF
TRBJ1-6,.,.,TRBV7-6,TGTGCCAGCAGCCACTCACTGGACAATATCTCGAGCTCCTATAATTCACCCCTCCACTTT,CASSHSLDNISSSYNSPLHF
TRBJ1-3,TRBD1,.,TRBV6-6,TGTGCCAGCGTCCCGACAGGGGGAGATTTCGGAAACACCATATATTTT,CASVPTGGDFGNTIYF
TRBJ1-1,.,few,TRBV6-1,TGTGCCAGCAGTGAAAGGCGGGGTTTAAGTCGATCGGCTGAAGCTTTCTTT,CASSERRGLSRSAEAFF
TRBJ2-3,TRBD1,.,TRBV18,TGTGCCAGCTCACCATCGGGACAGGGCACAGATACGCAGTATTTT,CASSPSGQGTDTQYF
TRBJ2-1,TRBD2,.,TRBV5-1,TGCGCCAGCAGCCCCGCTAGCGGGGGGTCCTACAATGAGCAGTTCTTC,CASSPASGGSYNEQFF
TRBJ2-5,TRBD2,few,TRBV11-3,TGTGCCAGCAGCAGATCGATAGCGGGGTTACAAGAGACCCAGTACTTC,CASSRSIAGLQETQYF
TRBJ1-2,.,.,TRBV6-5,TGTGCCAGCAGCCCGCCCGGGGGAAACTATGGCTACACCTTC,CASSPPGGNYGYTF
TRBJ2-2,TRBD1,few,TRBV5-1,TGCGCCAGCAGCTTGGCCGCAACCGGGACAGCGAACACCGGGGAGCTGTTTTTT,CASSLAATGTANTGELFF
TRBJ2-2,TRBD1,few,TRBV7-3,TGTGCCAGCAGCATCGGACAGGGGTCGGGTGTGCGGGGGGAGCTGTTTTTT,CASSIGQGSGVRGELFF
TRBJ1-3,.,few,TRBV7-2,TGTGCCAGCAGCTTAGCGGGGGGCTCTGGAAACACCATATATTTT,CASSLAGGSGNTIYF
TRBJ2-1,TRBD2,few,TRBV7-9,TGTGCCAGCAGCTTCGCCGGGACTAGGTCCTACAATGAGCAGTTCTTC,CASSFAGTRSYNEQFF
TRBJ1-5,.,.,TRBV5-1,TGCGCCAGCAGCCAGGGGCCTAGCAATCAGCCCCAGCATTTT,CASSQGPSNQPQHF
TRBJ2-1,.,.,TRBV10-1,TGCGCCAGCAGTGAGTCGGGGGCCGGGAATGAGCAGTTCTTC,CASSESGAGNEQFF
TRBJ1-2,.,few,TRBV2,TGTGCCAGCAGTCGAAGAGGAGGCGACGCCTTCTATGGCTACACCTTC,CASSRRGGDAFYGYTF
TRBJ2-3,.,few,TRBV7-9,TGTGCCAGCAGCTTAATTGCTAGCGTAGATACGCAGTATTTT,CASSLIASVDTQYF
TRBJ2-1,TRBD2,.,TRBV4-3,TGCGCCAGCAGCCAATCTCCGGGACTAGGAGGCGGTGAGCAGTTCTTC,CASSQSPGLGGGEQFF
TRBJ2-7,.,few,TRBV28,TGTGCCAGCAGTTTATCCCGTAGTTCTCCCTACGAGCAGTACTTC,CASSLSRSSPYEQYF
TRBJ1-1,.,.,TRBV9,TGTGCCAGCAGCGTAGCTCCCGGGAACACTGAAGCTTTCTTT,CASSVAPGNTEAFF
TRBJ1-2,.,few,TRBV6-5,TGTGCCAGCAGTAACCGGAGGAACTATGGCTACACCTTC,CASSNRRNYGYTF
TRBJ2-1,TRBD2,.,TRBV28,TGTGCCAGCAGTACCTACCGACTAGCGGGATTATCGAACAATGAGCAGTTCTTC,CASSTYRLAGLSNNEQFF
TRBJ1-5,.,few,TRBV7-8,TGTGCCAGCAGCCCGTTCGGGGATCGGAACAATCAGCCCCAGCATTTT,CASSPFGDRNNQPQHF
TRBJ2-3,TRBD1,.,TRBV27,TGTGCCAGCAGATCACCGGGGACAGGGGGCGGAGATACGCAGTATTTT,CASRSPGTGGGDTQYF
TRBJ2-2,.,few,TRBV6-5,TGTGCCAGCAGTTACTCGGGGGCCCGGGAGCTGTTTTTT,CASSYSGARELFF
TRBJ2-7,TRBD1,.,TRBV4-1,TGCGCCAGCAGCCAAGGGGGGACAGGGACTTACGAGCAGTACTTC,CASSQGGTGTYEQYF
TRBJ2-5,TRBD2,few,TRBV6-5,TGTGCCAGCAGTTACTCGACTAGCTTGGAGACCCAGTACTTC,CASSYSTSLETQYF
TRBJ1-4,.,few,TRBV19,TGTGCCAGTAGTATAGGCCTCACAAAGGGGGCTAATGAAAAACTGTTTTTT,CASSIGLTKGANEKLFF
TRBJ1-3,.,few,TRBV30,TGTGCCTGGAGTACAGGGACTGGAAACACCATATATTTT,CAWSTGTGNTIYF
TRBJ2-5,.,.,TRBV30,TGTGCCTGGAGTGTGGGGCGGACGTACCAAGAGACCCAGTACTTC,CAWSVGRTYQETQYF
TRBJ2-2,TRBD1,few,TRBV18,TGTGCCAGCTCACCGGGACAGGGGGCCGGCGGGGAGCTGTTTTTT,CASSPGQGAGGELFF
TRBJ1-2,.,.,TRBV5-6,TGTGCCAGCAGCTTCGGAAAGGAGAGAAGCTACACCTTC,CASSFGKERSYTF
TRBJ2-7,.,.,TRBV4-1,TGCGCCAGCAGCCTTTTACAGGGTCCCCCATCCTACGAGCAGTACTTC,CASSLLQGPPSYEQYF
TRBJ1-2,.,few,TRBV18,TGTGCCAGCTCACCACCCGGCCAGAGGGACTATGGCTACACCTTC,CASSPPGQRDYGYTF
TRBJ2-2,TRBD1,.,TRBV6-6,TGTGCCAGCAGTACCCTGGGGACAGGGAACACCGGGGAGCTGTTTTTT,CASSTLGTGNTGELFF
TRBJ1-4,.,.,TRBV11-2,TGTGCCAGCAGCCTTGCGTCGGGTAATGAAAAACTGTTTTTT,CASSLASGNEKLFF
TRBJ1-1,.,few,TRBV4-3,TGCGCCAGCAGCCAAGGGGCGGGAGGGACTGAAGCTTTCTTT,CASSQGAGGTEAFF
TRBJ1-1,.,.,TRBV27,TGTGCCAGCAAACGGAGAATGAACACTGAAGCTTTCTTT,CASKRRMNTEAFF
TRBJ1-5,TRBD1,.,TRBV19,TGTGCCAGTAGTATTGACAGGGGAAGTAATCAGCCCCAGCATTTT,CASSIDRGSNQPQHF
TRBJ1-4,.,many,TRBV6-5,TGTGCCAGCAACGGGGGGCTTAATGAAAAACTGTTTTTT,CASNGGLNEKLFF
TRBJ1-2,.,.,TRBV28,TGTGCCAGCAGTTTACCTACGACAGAGGGCTACACCTTC,CASSLPTTEGYTF
TRBJ2-5,TRBD2,.,TRBV9,TGTGCCAGCAGCGGGACTAGCTTCGACCTACAAGAGACCCAGTACTTC,CASSGTSFDLQETQYF
TRBJ1-1,.,.,TRBV4-3,TGCGCCAGCAGCCAGGGGTTTTTAGGAGGGTTGAACACTGAAGCTTTCTTT,CASSQGFLGGLNTEAFF
TRBJ2-2,.,.,TRBV9,TGTGCCAGCAGCGTAGTATTAACAGGGAACACCGGGGAGCTGTTTTTT,CASSVVLTGNTGELFF
TRBJ2-2,.,few,TRBV2,TGTGCCAGCAGTGTGGACTCTACGAACACCGGGGAGCTGTTTTTT,CASSVDSTNTGELFF
TRBJ2-2,.,.,TRBV7-9,TGTGCCAGCGGCGAGGGAGACGGGGAGCTGTTTTTT,CASGEGDGELFF
TRBJ2-7,.,few,TRBV11-1,TGTGCCAGCAGCTTACATCACGAGCAGTACTTC,CASSLHHEQYF
TRBJ2-3,.,.,TRBV25-1,TGTGCCAGCAGTGAAGGTGCGGAAATTAGCACAGATACGCAGTATTTT,CASSEGAEISTDTQYF
TRBJ1-1,TRBD1,few,TRBV7-8,TGTGCCAGCAGTTACGGACAGGGCTTATCTGAAGCTTTCTTT,CASSYGQGLSEAFF
TRBJ2-1,TRBD2,few,TRBV7-3,TGTGCCAGCAGCCCTAGCGGGCGGTGGTTGGGCTACAATGAGCAGTTCTTC,CASSPSGRWLGYNEQFF